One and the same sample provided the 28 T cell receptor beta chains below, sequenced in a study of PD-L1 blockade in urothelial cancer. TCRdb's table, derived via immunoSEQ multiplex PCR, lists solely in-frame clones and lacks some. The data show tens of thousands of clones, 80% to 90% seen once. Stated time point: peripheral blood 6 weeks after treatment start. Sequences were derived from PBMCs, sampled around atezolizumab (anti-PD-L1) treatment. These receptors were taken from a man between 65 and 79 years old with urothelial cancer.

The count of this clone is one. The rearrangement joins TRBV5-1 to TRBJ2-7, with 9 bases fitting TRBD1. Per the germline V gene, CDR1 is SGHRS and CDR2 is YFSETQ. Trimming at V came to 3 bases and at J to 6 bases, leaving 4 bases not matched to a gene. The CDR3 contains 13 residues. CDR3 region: CASSSQGAGEQYF. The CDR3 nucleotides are TGCGCCAGCAGCTCACAGGGGGCTGGCGAGCAGTACTTC. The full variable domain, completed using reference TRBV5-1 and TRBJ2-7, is KAGVTQTPRYLIKTRGQQVTLSCSPISGHRSVSWYQQTPGQGLQFLFEYFSETQRNKGNFPGRFSGRQFSNSRSEMNVSTLELGDSALYLCASSSQGAGEQYFGPGTRLTVT.

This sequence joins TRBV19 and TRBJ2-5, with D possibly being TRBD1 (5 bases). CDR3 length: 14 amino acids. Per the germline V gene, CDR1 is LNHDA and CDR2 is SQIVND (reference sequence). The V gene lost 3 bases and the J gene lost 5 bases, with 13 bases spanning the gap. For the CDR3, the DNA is TGTGCCAGTAGTATCGCAGGGTTTGGCGAGACCCAGTACTTC. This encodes CASSIAGFGETQYF.

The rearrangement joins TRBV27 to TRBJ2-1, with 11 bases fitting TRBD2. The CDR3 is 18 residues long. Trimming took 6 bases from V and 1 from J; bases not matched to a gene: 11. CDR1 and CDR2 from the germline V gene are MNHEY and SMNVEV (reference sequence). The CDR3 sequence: CASRPAGTSGGSYNEQFF. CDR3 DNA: TGTGCCAGCAGGCCAGCAGGGACTAGCGGAGGTTCCTACAATGAGCAGTTCTTC.

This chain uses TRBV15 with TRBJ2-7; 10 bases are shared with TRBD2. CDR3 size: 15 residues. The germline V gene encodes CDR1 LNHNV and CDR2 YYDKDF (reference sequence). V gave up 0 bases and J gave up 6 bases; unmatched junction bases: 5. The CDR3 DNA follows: TGTGCCACCAGCAGAGATGTAGCGGGAGGATTCGAGCAGTACTTC. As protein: CATSRDVAGGFEQYF.

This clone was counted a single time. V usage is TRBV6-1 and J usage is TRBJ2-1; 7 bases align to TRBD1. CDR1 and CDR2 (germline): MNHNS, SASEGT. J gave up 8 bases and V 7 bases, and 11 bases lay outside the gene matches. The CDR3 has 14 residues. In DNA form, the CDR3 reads TGTGCCAGCACCCTGACAGGGATCCAAGATGAGCAGTTCTTC. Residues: CASTLTGIQDEQFF.

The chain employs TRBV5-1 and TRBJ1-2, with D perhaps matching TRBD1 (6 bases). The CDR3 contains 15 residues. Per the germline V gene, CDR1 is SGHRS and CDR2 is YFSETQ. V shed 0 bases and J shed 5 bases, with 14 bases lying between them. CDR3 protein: CASSLDTTGVYGYTF. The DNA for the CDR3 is TGCGCCAGCAGCTTGGATACGACAGGCGTTTATGGCTACACCTTC.

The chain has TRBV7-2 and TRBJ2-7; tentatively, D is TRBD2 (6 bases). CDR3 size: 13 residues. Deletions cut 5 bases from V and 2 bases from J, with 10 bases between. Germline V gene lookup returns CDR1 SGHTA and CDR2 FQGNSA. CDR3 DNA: TGTGCCAGCAGCCTGACTAGTGCCTACGAGCAGTACTTC. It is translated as CASSLTSAYEQYF.

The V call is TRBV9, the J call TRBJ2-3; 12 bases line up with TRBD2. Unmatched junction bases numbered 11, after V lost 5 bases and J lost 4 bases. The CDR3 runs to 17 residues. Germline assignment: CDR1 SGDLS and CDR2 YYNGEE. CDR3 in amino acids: CASSATGTSGPADTQYF. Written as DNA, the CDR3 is TGTGCCAGCAGTGCCACCGGGACTAGCGGGCCAGCAGATACGCAGTATTTT.

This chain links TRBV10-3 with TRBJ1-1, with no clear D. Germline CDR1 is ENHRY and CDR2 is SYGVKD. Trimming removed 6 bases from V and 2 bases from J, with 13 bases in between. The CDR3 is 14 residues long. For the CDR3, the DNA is TGTGCCATCAGGGCAGGCGAAACCAACACTGAAGCTTTCTTT. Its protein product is CAIRAGETNTEAFF.

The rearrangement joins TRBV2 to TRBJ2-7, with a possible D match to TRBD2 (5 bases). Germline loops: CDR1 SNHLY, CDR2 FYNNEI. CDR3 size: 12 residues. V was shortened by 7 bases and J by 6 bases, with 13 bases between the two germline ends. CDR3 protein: CASKRVSVEQYF. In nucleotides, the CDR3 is TGTGCCAGCAAGAGGGTTTCGGTCGAGCAGTACTTC. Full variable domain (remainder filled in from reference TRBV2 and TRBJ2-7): EPEVTQTPSHQVTQMGQEVILRCVPISNHLYFYWYRQILGQKVEFLVSFYNNEISEKSEIFDDQFSVERPDGSNFTLKIRSTKLEDSAMYFCASKRVSVEQYFGPGTRLTVT.

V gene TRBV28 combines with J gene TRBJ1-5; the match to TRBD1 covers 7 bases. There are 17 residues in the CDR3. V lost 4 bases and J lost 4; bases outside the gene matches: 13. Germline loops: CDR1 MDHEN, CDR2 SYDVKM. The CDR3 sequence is CASSSLSGTVINQPQHF. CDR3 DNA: TGTGCCAGCAGTTCACTATCCGGGACAGTGATTAATCAGCCCCAGCATTTT.

The CDR3 DNA follows: TGTGCCACCCACGCCCCTAGCGCGGGCTACTACGAGCAGTACTTC. Its protein product is CATHAPSAGYYEQYF. V gene TRBV6-5 combines with J gene TRBJ2-7, with D maybe TRBD2 (6 bases). This CDR3 has 15 residues. V lost 10 bases to trimming and J lost 3 bases, with 22 bases between them. Germline CDR1 is MNHEY and CDR2 is SVGAGI.

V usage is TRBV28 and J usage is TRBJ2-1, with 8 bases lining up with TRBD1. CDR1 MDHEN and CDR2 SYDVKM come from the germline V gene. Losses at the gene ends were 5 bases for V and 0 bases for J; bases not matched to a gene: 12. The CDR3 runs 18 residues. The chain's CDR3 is CASSPGGQVLSSYNEQFF. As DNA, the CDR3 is TGTGCCAGCAGTCCAGGGGGACAGGTCCTCAGCTCCTACAATGAGCAGTTCTTC.

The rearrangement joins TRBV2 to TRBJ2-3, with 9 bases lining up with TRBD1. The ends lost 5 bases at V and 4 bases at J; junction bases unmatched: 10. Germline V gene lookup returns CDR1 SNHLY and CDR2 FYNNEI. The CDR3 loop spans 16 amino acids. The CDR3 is CASSHTGGPGADTQYF. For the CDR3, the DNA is TGTGCCAGCAGTCATACAGGGGGCCCGGGTGCAGATACGCAGTATTTT.

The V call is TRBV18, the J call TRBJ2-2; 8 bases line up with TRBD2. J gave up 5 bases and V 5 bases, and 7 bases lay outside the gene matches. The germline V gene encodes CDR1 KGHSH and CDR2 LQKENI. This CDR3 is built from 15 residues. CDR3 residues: CASSTLAGGTGELFF. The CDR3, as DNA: TGTGCCAGCTCAACCTTGGCGGGAGGAACCGGGGAGCTGTTTTTT.

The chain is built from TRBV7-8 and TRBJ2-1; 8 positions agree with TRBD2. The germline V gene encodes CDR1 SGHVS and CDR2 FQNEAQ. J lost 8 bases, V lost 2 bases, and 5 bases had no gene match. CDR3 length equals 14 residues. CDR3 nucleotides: TGTGCCAGCAGCTTAAGCACTAGCGGCGATGAGCAGTTCTTC. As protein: CASSLSTSGDEQFF. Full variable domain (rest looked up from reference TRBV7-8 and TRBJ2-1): GAGVSQSPRYKVAKRGQDVALRCDPISGHVSLFWYQQALGQGPEFLTYFQNEAQLDKSGLPSDRFFAERPEGSVSTLKIQRTQQEDSAVYLCASSLSTSGDEQFFGPGTRLTVL.

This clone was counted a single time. The CDR3 DNA reads TGTGCCAGCAGCTTAGGTACAGGAGCCGTGAACACTGAAGCTTTCTTT. This codes for CASSLGTGAVNTEAFF. The rearrangement uses TRBV11-2 and TRBJ1-1; D is perhaps TRBD1 (5 bases). The CDR3 consists of 16 residues. The germline V gene has CDR1 SGHAT and CDR2 FQNNGV. Trimming stripped 1 base from V and 0 bases from J, with 12 bases between.

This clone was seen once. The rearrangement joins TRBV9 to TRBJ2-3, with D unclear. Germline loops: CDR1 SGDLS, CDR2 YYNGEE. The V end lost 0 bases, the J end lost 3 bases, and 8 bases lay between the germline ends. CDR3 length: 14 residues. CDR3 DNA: TGTGCCAGCAGCGTAGATCGGAGTACAGATACGCAGTATTTT. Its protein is CASSVDRSTDTQYF.

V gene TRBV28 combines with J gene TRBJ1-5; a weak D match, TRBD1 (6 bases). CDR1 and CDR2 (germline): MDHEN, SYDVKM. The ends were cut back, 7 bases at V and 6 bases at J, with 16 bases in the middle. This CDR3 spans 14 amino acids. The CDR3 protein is CASKRQEVSQPQHF. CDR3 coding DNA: TGTGCCAGCAAACGACAGGAAGTCAGTCAGCCCCAGCATTTT.

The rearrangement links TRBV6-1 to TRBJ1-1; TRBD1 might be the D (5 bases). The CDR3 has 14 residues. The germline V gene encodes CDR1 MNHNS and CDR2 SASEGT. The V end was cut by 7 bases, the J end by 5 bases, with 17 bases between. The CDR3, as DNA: TGTGCCAGCACCACAGTCGGGGGGAAGACTGAAGCTTTCTTT. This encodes CASTTVGGKTEAFF.

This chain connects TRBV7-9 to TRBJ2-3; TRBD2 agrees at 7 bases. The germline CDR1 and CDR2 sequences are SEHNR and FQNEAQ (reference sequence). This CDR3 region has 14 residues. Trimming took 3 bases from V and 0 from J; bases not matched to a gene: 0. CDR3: CASSFSGSTDTQYF. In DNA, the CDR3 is TGTGCCAGCAGCTTTAGCGGGAGCACAGATACGCAGTATTTT.

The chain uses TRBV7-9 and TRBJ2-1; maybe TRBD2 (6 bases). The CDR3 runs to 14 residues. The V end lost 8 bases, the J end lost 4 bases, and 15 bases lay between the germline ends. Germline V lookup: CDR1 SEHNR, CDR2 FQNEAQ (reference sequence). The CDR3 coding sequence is TGTGCCAGCGCCGGGAGCGGGTCTTACAATGAGCAGTTCTTC. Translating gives CASAGSGSYNEQFF.

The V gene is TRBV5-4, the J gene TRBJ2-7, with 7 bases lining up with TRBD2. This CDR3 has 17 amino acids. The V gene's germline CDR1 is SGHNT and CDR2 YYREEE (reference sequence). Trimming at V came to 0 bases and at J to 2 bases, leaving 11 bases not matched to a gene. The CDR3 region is CASSLAPNSGLPYEQYF. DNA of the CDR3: TGTGCCAGCAGCTTGGCCCCCAATAGCGGGCTACCCTACGAGCAGTACTTC.

In DNA form, the CDR3 reads TGTGCTAGTGGTTTGTACTACAGGGACGGGGAGCAGTTCTTC. This gives the protein CASGLYYRDGEQFF. The rearrangement links TRBV12-5 to TRBJ2-1; perhaps TRBD1 as D (6 bases). CDR3 length: 14 amino acids. Germline lookup yields CDR1 LGHNT and CDR2 FRNRAP. Deletions cut 2 bases from V and 10 bases from J, with 15 bases between. The entire variable domain, with the rest obtained from reference TRBV12-5 and TRBJ2-1, is as follows: DARVTQTPRHKVTEMGQEVTMRCQPILGHNTVFWYRQTMMQGLELLAYFRNRAPLDDSGMPKDRFSAEMPDATLATLKIQPSEPRDSAVYFCASGLYYRDGEQFFGPGTRLTVL.

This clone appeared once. The CDR3 DNA reads TGTGCCAGCAGCAAAGAGCAGGGCTACGAGCAGTACTTC. Protein sequence: CASSKEQGYEQYF. The chain couples TRBV21-1 to TRBJ2-7; the table's D gene call, TRBD1, was not cross checked with the DNA. TRBV21-1 is reported as a pseudogene. This CDR3 is built from 13 residues.

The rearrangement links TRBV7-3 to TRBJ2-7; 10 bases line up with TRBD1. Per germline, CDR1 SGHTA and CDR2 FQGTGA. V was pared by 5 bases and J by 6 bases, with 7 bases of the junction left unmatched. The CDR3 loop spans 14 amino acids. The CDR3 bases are TGTGCCAGCAGCCCCCTCCGGGACAGGGGCGAGCAGTACTTC. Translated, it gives CASSPLRDRGEQYF.

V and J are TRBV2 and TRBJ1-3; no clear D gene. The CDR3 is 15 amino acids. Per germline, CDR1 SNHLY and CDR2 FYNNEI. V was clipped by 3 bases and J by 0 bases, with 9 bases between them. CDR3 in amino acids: CASSDDTSSGNTIYF. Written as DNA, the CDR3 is TGTGCCAGCAGTGATGACACGAGCTCTGGAAACACCATATATTTT.

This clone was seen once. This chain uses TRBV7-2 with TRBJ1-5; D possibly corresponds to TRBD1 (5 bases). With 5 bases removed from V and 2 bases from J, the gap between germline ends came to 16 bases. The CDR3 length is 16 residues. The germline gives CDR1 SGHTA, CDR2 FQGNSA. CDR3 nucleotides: TGTGCCAGCAGCACGCAGGCGGGGGTAGGCAATCAGCCCCAGCATTTT. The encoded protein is CASSTQAGVGNQPQHF.